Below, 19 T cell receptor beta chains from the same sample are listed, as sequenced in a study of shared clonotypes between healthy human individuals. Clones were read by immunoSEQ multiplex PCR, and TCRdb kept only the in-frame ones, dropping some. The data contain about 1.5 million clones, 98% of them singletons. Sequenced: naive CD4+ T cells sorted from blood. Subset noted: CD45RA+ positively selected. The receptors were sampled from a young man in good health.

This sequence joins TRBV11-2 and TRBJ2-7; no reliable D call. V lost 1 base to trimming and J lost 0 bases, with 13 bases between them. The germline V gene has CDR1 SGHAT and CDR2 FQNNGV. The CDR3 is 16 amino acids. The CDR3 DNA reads TGTGCCAGCAGCTTAGTTGTGTCTTTGACCTCCTACGAGCAGTACTTC. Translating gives CASSLVVSLTSYEQYF.

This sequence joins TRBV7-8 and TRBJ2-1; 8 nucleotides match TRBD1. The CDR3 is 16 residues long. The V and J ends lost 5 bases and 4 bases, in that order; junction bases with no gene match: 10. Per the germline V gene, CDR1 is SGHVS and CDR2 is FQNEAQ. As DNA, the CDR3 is TGTGCCAGCAGCCCCGGACGGACAGGGCCTTACAATGAGCAGTTCTTC. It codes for CASSPGRTGPYNEQFF.

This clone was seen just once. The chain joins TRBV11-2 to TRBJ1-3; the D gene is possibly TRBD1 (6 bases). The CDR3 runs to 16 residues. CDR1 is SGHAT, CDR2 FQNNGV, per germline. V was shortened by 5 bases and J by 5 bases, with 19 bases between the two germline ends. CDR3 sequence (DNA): TGTGCCAGCAGCACCCTAGGGGGGAACCAAAGAAACACCATATATTTT. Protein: CASSTLGGNQRNTIYF. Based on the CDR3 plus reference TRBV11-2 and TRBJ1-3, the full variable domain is EAGVAQSPRYKIIEKRQSVAFWCNPISGHATLYWYQQILGQGPKLLIQFQNNGVVDDSQLPKDRFSAERLKGVDSTLKIQPAKLEDSAVYLCASSTLGGNQRNTIYFGEGSWLTVV.

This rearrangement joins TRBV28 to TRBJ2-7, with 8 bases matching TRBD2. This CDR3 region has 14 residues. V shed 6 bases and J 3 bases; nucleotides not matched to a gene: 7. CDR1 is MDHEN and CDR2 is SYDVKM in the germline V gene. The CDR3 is CASSQGGTSYEQYF. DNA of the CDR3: TGTGCCAGCAGCCAAGGGGGGACTAGCTACGAGCAGTACTTC.

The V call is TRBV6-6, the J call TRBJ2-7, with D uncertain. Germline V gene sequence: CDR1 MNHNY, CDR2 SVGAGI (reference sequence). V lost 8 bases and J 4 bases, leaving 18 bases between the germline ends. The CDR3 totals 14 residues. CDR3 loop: CASRGVRASYEQYF. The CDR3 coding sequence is TGTGCCAGCCGAGGAGTGAGAGCGTCGTACGAGCAGTACTTC.

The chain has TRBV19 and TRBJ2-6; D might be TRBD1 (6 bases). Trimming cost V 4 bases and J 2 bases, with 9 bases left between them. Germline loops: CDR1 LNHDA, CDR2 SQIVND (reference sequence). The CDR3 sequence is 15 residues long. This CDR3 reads CASSTQGTGANVLTF. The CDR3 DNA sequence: TGTGCCAGTAGTACACAGGGAACTGGGGCCAACGTCCTGACTTTC.

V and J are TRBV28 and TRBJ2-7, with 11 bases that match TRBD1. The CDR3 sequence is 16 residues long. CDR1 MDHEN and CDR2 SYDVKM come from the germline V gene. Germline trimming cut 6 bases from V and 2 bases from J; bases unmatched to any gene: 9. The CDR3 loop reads CASSSIGQGAAYEQYF. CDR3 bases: TGTGCCAGCAGCAGTATCGGACAGGGGGCAGCCTACGAGCAGTACTTC.

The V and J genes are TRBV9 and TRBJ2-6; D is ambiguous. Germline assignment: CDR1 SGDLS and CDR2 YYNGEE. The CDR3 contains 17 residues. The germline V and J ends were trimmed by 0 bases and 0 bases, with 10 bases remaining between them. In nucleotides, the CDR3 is TGTGCCAGCAGCGTAGACATTACTAACTCTGGGGCCAACGTCCTGACTTTC. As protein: CASSVDITNSGANVLTF.

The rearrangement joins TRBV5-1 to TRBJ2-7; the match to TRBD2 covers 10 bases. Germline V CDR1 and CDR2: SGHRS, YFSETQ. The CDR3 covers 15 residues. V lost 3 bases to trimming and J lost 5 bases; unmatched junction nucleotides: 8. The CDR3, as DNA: TGCGCCAGCAGCTCTCAAGCGGGAGGGACCCACGAGCAGTACTTC. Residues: CASSSQAGGTHEQYF.

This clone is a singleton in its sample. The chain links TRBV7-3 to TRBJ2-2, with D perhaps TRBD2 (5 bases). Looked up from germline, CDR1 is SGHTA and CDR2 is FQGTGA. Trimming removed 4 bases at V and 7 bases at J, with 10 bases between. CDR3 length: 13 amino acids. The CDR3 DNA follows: TGTGCCAGCAGCTCTAGCCATGGCGGGGAGCTGTTTTTT. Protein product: CASSSSHGGELFF.

CDR3 residues: CASSLFVDWRVTDTQYF. CDR3 in DNA: TGTGCCAGCAGTTTATTTGTGGACTGGAGAGTCACAGATACGCAGTATTTT. The genes are TRBV27 and TRBJ2-3, with D perhaps TRBD2 (5 bases). Between the trimmed V and J ends, which lost 1 base and 2 bases, there was a span of 16 bases. The CDR3 consists of 17 residues. Germline CDR1 MNHEY, CDR2 SMNVEV (reference sequence).

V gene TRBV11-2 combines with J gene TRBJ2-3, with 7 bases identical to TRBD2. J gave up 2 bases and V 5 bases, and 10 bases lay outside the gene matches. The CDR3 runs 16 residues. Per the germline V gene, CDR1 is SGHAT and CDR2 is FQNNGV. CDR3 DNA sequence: TGTGCCAGCAGCCCCAGGCCGGGACTACTCACAGATACGCAGTATTTT. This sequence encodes CASSPRPGLLTDTQYF.

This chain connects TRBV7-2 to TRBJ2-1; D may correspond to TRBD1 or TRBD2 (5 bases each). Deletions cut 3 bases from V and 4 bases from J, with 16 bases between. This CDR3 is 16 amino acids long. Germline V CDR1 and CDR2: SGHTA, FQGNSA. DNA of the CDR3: TGTGCCAGCAGCTTCCGGGGCAGCAGATTTTACAATGAGCAGTTCTTC. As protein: CASSFRGSRFYNEQFF.

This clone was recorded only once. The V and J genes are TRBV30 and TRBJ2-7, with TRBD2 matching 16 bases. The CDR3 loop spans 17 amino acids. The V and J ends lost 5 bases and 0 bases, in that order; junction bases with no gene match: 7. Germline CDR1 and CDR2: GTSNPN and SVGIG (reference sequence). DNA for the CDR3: TGTGCCTGGCCACCGGGACTAGCGGGAGGGCCCTCCTACGAGCAGTACTTC. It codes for CAWPPGLAGGPSYEQYF.

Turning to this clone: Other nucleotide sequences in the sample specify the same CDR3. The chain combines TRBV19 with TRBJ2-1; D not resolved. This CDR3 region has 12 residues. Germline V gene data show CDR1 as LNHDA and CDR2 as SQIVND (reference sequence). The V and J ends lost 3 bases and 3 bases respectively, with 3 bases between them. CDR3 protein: CASSIRYNEQFF. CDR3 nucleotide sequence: TGTGCCAGTAGTATTCGCTACAATGAGCAGTTCTTC.

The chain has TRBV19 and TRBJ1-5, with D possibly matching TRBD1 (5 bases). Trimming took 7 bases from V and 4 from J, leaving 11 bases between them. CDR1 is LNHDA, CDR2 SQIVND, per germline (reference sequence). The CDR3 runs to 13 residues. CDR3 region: CASTLDSNQPQHF. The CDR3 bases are TGTGCCAGTACCCTAGACAGTAATCAGCCCCAGCATTTT.

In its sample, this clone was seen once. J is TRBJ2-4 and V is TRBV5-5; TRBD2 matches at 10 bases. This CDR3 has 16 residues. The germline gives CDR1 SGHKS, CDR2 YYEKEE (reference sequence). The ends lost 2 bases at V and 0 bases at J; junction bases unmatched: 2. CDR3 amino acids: CASSFSGRLAKNIQYF. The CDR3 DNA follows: TGTGCCAGCAGCTTTAGCGGGAGGTTAGCCAAAAACATTCAGTACTTC.

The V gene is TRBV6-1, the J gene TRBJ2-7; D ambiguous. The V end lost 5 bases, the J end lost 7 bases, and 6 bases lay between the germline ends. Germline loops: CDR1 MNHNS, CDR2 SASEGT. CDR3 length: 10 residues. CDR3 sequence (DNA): TGTGCCAGCAGTAACTCAGAGCAGTACTTC. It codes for CASSNSEQYF.

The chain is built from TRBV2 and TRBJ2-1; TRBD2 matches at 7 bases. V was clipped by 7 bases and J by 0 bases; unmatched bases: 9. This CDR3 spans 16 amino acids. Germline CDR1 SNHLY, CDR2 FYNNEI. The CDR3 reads CASTGGSDNSYNEQFF. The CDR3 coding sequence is TGTGCCAGCACGGGCGGGAGCGACAACTCCTACAATGAGCAGTTCTTC.